This is a list of T cell receptor beta chains from one sample in a study of blood T cell repertoires in COVID-19. Data came from immunoSEQ multiplex PCR; TCRdb stores just in-frame clones and leaves some out. The sample records 50,000 to 70,000 clones, about nine tenths being singletons. The specimen was peripheral blood. The receptors come from a woman of 80 years or more with active COVID-19. CDR3s include the opening cysteine and the closing phenylalanine or tryptophan. The D gene is left open where the match is weak. Expanded clones get a size class; other rows say once, few or many, or leave the size out.

v_gene	d_gene	j_gene	abundance	CDR3aa	CDR3nt
TRBV7-9	TRBD1	TRBJ1-1	.	CASSPLGTANTEAFF	TGTGCCAGCAGCCCACTCGGGACAGCGAACACTGAAGCTTTCTTT
TRBV28	TRBD1	TRBJ1-2	.	CASSPGQGYGGYTF	TGTGCCAGCAGTCCCGGACAGGGGTACGGTGGCTACACCTTC
TRBV7-9	.	TRBJ2-7	few	CASRPGQSYEQYF	TGTGCCAGCAGGCCTGGACAGAGCTACGAGCAGTACTTC
TRBV4-1	.	TRBJ1-5	.	CASSQVWRGGVNQPQHF	TGCGCCAGCAGCCAAGTTTGGCGGGGGGGAGTCAATCAGCCCCAGCATTTT
TRBV4-2	.	TRBJ2-1	few	CASSQEQETYNEQFF	TGTGCCAGCAGCCAAGAACAGGAGACCTACAATGAGCAGTTCTTC
TRBV27	.	TRBJ2-6	.	CASSLVDSSGANVLTF	TGTGCCAGCAGTTTAGTGGACAGCTCTGGGGCCAACGTCCTGACTTTC
TRBV27	.	TRBJ1-5	.	CASGANQPQHF	TGTGCCAGCGGGGCCAATCAGCCCCAGCATTTT
TRBV3-1/TRBV3-2	TRBD2	TRBJ2-3	.	CASSKSPGTSGRSTDTQYF	TGTGCCAGCAGCAAAAGTCCCGGGACTAGCGGGAGAAGCACAGATACGCAGTATTTT
TRBV20-1	.	TRBJ1-1	.	CSAERGLEAFF	TGCAGTGCTGAACGGGGTTTGGAAGCTTTCTTT
TRBV7-6	TRBD2	TRBJ2-5	.	CASSLGLAGGLQETQYF	TGTGCCAGCAGCTTAGGGCTAGCGGGCGGATTACAAGAGACCCAGTACTTC
TRBV28	TRBD1	TRBJ2-5	once	CASSTQTGLAETQYF	TGTGCCAGCAGTACCCAGACAGGGTTGGCGGAGACCCAGTACTTC
TRBV4-1	TRBD2	TRBJ2-3	.	CASSQRLKSPAGEADTQYF	TGCGCCAGCAGCCAAAGGCTAAAGAGCCCAGCGGGGGAGGCAGATACGCAGTATTTT
TRBV28	TRBD1	TRBJ1-2	.	CASSLIGQGYGYTF	TGTGCCAGCAGTTTAATCGGACAGGGGTATGGCTACACCTTC
TRBV13	.	TRBJ2-5	.	CASSLRETQYF	TGTGCCAGCAGCTTACGGGAGACCCAGTACTTC
TRBV18	.	TRBJ1-4	.	CASSPSGEFNEKLFF	TGTGCCAGCTCACCAAGTGGAGAGTTTAATGAAAAACTGTTTTTT
TRBV5-1	TRBD1	TRBJ1-5	.	CASSSGQGGNQPQHF	TGCGCCAGCAGCTCGGGACAGGGAGGAAATCAGCCCCAGCATTTT
TRBV11-2	TRBD2	TRBJ2-1	once	CASSSLYPSGPYNEQFF	TGTGCCAGCAGCTCCCTTTACCCTAGCGGACCCTACAATGAGCAGTTCTTC
TRBV4-2	TRBD1	TRBJ1-1	.	CASSPRTGEMSEAFF	TGTGCCAGCAGCCCTCGGACAGGGGAAATGTCTGAAGCTTTCTTT
TRBV7-2	TRBD2	TRBJ2-3	.	CASSHRGLATDTQYF	TGTGCCAGCAGCCATCGAGGACTAGCTACAGATACGCAGTATTTT
TRBV6-5	TRBD1	TRBJ1-1	once	CASSYRDRGPEAFF	TGTGCCAGCAGTTACCGGGACAGGGGACCTGAAGCTTTCTTT
TRBV27	.	TRBJ2-7	.	CASSREMGGYSYEQYF	TGTGCCAGCAGTCGCGAAATGGGGGGTTATTCCTACGAGCAGTACTTC
TRBV7-2	.	TRBJ2-1	.	CASSLALTTNEQFF	TGTGCCAGCAGCTTAGCTCTTACGACTAATGAGCAGTTCTTC
TRBV28	TRBD1	TRBJ2-5	.	CASSWRQGSPYQETQYF	TGTGCCAGCAGTTGGCGACAGGGATCCCCCTACCAAGAGACCCAGTACTTC
TRBV28	TRBD2	TRBJ2-2	.	CASNGLAGNTGELFF	TGTGCCAGTAACGGACTAGCGGGGAACACCGGGGAGCTGTTTTTT
TRBV9	TRBD1	TRBJ2-1	.	CASSVEDRGLGEQFF	TGTGCCAGCAGCGTAGAGGACAGGGGGCTGGGTGAGCAGTTCTTC
TRBV7-9	.	TRBJ1-4	.	CASSLGIATNEKLFF	TGTGCCAGCAGCCTCGGGATTGCAACTAATGAAAAACTGTTTTTT
TRBV4-1	TRBD1	TRBJ1-4	.	CASSQSSYRGRDEKLFF	TGCGCCAGCAGCCAATCCTCGTACAGGGGACGAGATGAAAAACTGTTTTTT
TRBV7-7	.	TRBJ2-5	.	CASSLGRTVRGETQYF	TGTGCTAGCAGCTTAGGTCGAACAGTCCGAGGGGAGACCCAGTACTTC
TRBV7-7	.	TRBJ2-1	.	CASSLERGYNEQFF	TGTGCCAGCAGCTTAGAAAGGGGGTACAATGAGCAGTTCTTC
TRBV24-1	.	TRBJ1-5	.	CATEVSSNQPQHF	TGTGCCACCGAGGTGTCAAGCAATCAGCCCCAGCATTTT
TRBV10-2	TRBD1	TRBJ1-5	.	CASSSRTGDSNQPQHF	TGCGCCAGCAGCTCAAGGACAGGGGATAGCAATCAGCCCCAGCATTTT
TRBV27	TRBD1	TRBJ2-6	.	CASSPIQGALSGANVLTF	TGTGCCAGCAGCCCTATACAGGGGGCTCTCTCTGGGGCCAACGTCCTGACTTTC
TRBV10-2	.	TRBJ2-1	.	CASSVRQVEQFF	TGCGCCAGCAGTGTAAGACAGGTTGAGCAGTTCTTC
TRBV24-1	.	TRBJ1-1	.	CATNGGGNTEAFF	TGTGCCACCAATGGGGGCGGGAACACTGAAGCTTTCTTT
TRBV19	TRBD1	TRBJ1-1	.	CASRMTGENTEAFF	TGTGCCAGTAGGATGACAGGGGAGAACACTGAAGCTTTCTTT
TRBV5-4	.	TRBJ1-1	.	CASSLEQVVNTEAFF	TGTGCCAGCAGCTTGGAGCAGGTCGTGAACACTGAAGCTTTCTTT
TRBV2	TRBD2	TRBJ2-1	.	CASRKREGVGNEQFF	TGTGCCAGCAGGAAGCGGGAGGGGGTTGGTAATGAGCAGTTCTTC
TRBV5-6	TRBD1	TRBJ2-3	.	CASSSRDSNTDTQYF	TGTGCCAGCAGCTCCCGGGACAGCAACACAGATACGCAGTATTTT
TRBV2	TRBD1	TRBJ1-5	few	CASNPGRGPSQPQHF	TGTGCCAGCAATCCCGGCAGGGGGCCTAGTCAGCCCCAGCATTTT
TRBV18	.	TRBJ2-2	.	CASSSSVNTGELFF	TGTGCCAGCTCATCGTCGGTGAACACCGGGGAGCTGTTTTTT
TRBV3-1/TRBV3-2	TRBD1	TRBJ1-5	.	CASSPGQGSNQPQHF	TGTGCCAGCAGCCCCGGACAGGGAAGCAATCAGCCCCAGCATTTT
TRBV5-6	.	TRBJ1-5	.	CASSLGGAPSQPQHF	TGTGCCAGCAGCTTAGGGGGGGCGCCCAGTCAGCCCCAGCATTTT
TRBV27	TRBD1	TRBJ2-7	.	CASSDRQGRGDEQYF	TGTGCCAGCAGTGACCGACAGGGAAGAGGCGACGAGCAGTACTTC
TRBV6-1	TRBD1	TRBJ1-5	few	CASSEDLRQGGQPQHF	TGTGCCAGCAGTGAAGATCTTAGACAGGGCGGTCAGCCCCAGCATTTT
TRBV27	TRBD1	TRBJ2-7	.	CASSFGQGAGEQYF	TGTGCCAGCAGTTTTGGACAGGGGGCCGGCGAGCAGTACTTC
TRBV6-1	TRBD1	TRBJ2-7	.	CASSEPGQGIYEQYF	TGTGCCAGCAGTGAACCGGGACAGGGTATCTACGAGCAGTACTTC
TRBV4-1	TRBD2	TRBJ2-5	.	CASSYSGGAGETQYF	TGCGCCAGCAGCTATAGCGGGGGGGCGGGGGAGACCCAGTACTTC
TRBV24-1	.	TRBJ2-5	.	CATSDARESSQETQYF	TGTGCCACCAGTGATGCCCGGGAATCGAGCCAAGAGACCCAGTACTTC
TRBV19	.	TRBJ1-5	few	CASSIVGPYQPQHF	TGTGCCAGTAGTATAGTTGGGCCCTATCAGCCCCAGCATTTT
TRBV19	TRBD2	TRBJ2-4	.	CASQGLAGGPAKNIQYF	TGTGCCAGCCAGGGACTAGCGGGAGGGCCGGCCAAAAACATTCAGTACTTC
TRBV15	.	TRBJ2-1	.	CATSSRGGNEQFF	TGTGCCACCAGCAGTCGAGGGGGCAATGAGCAGTTCTTC
TRBV2	.	TRBJ1-3	.	CASSQTGNTIYF	TGTGCCAGCAGCCAGACTGGAAACACCATATATTTT
TRBV19	TRBD1	TRBJ1-5	.	CASSSPPTGGLNQPQHF	TGTGCCAGTAGTTCGCCCCCGACAGGGGGCCTCAATCAGCCCCAGCATTTT
TRBV10-3	.	TRBJ2-7	.	CAISAGPGNYEQYF	TGTGCCATCAGTGCCGGACCAGGGAACTACGAGCAGTACTTC
TRBV5-4	TRBD1	TRBJ1-2	.	CASSSGTVPNYGYTF	TGTGCCAGCAGCTCCGGGACAGTCCCTAACTATGGCTACACCTTC
TRBV6-5	TRBD2	TRBJ2-7	.	CASSLADQSEQYF	TGTGCCAGCAGTCTAGCGGACCAAAGCGAGCAGTACTTC
TRBV2	TRBD1	TRBJ2-1	.	CASSLDRVTSNEQFF	TGTGCCAGCAGCCTAGACAGGGTCACTTCCAATGAGCAGTTCTTC